One TCR beta chain is described in this entry. Its antigen is undetermined. Germline V gene sequence: CDR1 LNHDA, CDR2 SQIVND (reference sequence). The V segment lost 6 bases and the J segment 6 bases; nucleotides outside the gene matches: 5. This CDR3 comprises 14 residues. These data come from a study of T cell repertoires in cytomegalovirus infection. Study details: Indications of both CMV infection and matching HLA type were provided by public TCR beta signatures.

Study-wide findings and caveats: The ex vivo response was dominated by HLA-C-restricted CMV-specific TCR beta clonotypes. Based on cumulative public TCR beta family frequency, carriers of CMV plus the relevant HLA were identified.

TCRdb re-called the reads through MiXCR, storing one row per CDR3 protein. The sample records around 530,000 distinct CDR3 sequences, approximately 25% being singletons. V is TRBV19 and J is TRBJ2-1, with 10 bases lining up with TRBD2. The sample taken for sequencing was PBMCs. The receptor comes from a human donor in good health (CMV status not recorded). Some clones in this sample may be carry-over from other donors' samples. The CDR3 protein is CASRELAGVNEQFF. The CDR3 DNA is TGTGCCAGTAGGGAGCTAGCGGGAGTCAATGAGCAGTTCTTC.